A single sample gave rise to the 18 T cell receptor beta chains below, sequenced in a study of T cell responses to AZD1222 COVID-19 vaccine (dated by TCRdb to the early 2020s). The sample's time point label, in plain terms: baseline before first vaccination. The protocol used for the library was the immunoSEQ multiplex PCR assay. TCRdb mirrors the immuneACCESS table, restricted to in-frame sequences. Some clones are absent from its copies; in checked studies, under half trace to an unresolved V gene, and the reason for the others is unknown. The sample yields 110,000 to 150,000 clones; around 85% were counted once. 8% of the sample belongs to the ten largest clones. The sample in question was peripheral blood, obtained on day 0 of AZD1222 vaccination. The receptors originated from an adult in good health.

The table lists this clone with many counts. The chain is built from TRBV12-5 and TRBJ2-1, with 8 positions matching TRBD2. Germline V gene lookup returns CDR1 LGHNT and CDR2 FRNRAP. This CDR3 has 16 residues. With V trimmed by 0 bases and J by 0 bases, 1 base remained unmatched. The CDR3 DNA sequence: TGTGCTAGTGGTTTGGTCAGCGGGAGCTCCTACAATGAGCAGTTCTTC. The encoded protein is CASGLVSGSSYNEQFF.

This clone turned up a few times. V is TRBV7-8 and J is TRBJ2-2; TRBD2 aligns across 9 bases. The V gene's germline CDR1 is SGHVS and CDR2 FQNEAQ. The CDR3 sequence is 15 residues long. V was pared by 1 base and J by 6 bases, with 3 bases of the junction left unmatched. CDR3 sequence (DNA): TGTGCCAGCAGCTTAGTTGCGGGAGGGGCCGGGGAGCTGTTTTTT. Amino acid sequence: CASSLVAGGAGELFF.

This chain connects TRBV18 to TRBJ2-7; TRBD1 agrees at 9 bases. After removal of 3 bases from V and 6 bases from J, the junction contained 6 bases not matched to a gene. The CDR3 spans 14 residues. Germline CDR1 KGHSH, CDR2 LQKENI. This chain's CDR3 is CASSPLEGQGEQYF. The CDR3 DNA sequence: TGTGCCAGCTCACCTTTGGAGGGACAGGGCGAGCAGTACTTC.

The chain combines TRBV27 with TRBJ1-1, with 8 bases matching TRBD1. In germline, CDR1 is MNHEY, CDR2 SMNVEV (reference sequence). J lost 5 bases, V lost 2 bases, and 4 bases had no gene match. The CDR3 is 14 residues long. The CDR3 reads CASSLGQGGTEAFF. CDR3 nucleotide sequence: TGTGCCAGCAGTTTAGGACAGGGCGGGACTGAAGCTTTCTTT.

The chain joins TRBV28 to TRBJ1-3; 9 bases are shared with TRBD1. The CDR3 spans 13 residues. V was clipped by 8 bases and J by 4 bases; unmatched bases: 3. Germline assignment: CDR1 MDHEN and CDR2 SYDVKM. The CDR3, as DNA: TGTGCCAGCGACAGGGGGTACGGAAACACCATATATTTT. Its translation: CASDRGYGNTIYF.

This CDR3 is CATSGAENQPQHF. The CDR3 nucleotides are TGTGCCACCAGTGGGGCAGAGAATCAGCCCCAGCATTTT. The rearrangement joins TRBV24-1 to TRBJ1-5; D remains unclear. The CDR3 is made up of 13 amino acids. Trimming left V 5 bases short and J 4 bases short, with 8 bases between. The V gene's germline CDR1 is KGHDR and CDR2 SFDVKD.

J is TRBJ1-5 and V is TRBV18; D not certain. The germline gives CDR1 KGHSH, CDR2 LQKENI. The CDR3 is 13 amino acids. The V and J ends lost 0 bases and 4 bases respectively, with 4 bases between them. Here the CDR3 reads CASSPPGNQPQHF. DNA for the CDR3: TGTGCCAGCTCACCACCGGGGAATCAGCCCCAGCATTTT.

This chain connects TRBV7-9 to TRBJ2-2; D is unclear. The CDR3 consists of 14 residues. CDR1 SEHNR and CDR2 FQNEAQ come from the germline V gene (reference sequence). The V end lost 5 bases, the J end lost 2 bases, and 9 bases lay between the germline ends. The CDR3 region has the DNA TGTGCCAGCAGCGCCCCGGTCAACACCGGGGAGCTGTTTTTT. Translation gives CASSAPVNTGELFF.

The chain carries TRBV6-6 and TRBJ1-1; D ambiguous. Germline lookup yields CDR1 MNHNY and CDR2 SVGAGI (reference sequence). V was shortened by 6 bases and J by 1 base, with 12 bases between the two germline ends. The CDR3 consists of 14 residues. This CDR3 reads CASRRALGNTEAFF. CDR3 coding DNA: TGTGCCAGCAGGCGAGCCTTGGGGAACACTGAAGCTTTCTTT.

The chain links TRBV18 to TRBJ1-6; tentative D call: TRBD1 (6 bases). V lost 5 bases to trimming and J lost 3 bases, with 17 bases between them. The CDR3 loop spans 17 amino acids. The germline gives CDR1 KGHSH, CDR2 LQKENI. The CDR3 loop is CASSSNRDRRYNSPLHF. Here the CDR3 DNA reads TGTGCCAGCTCAAGTAACAGGGACCGTCGCTATAATTCACCCCTCCACTTT.

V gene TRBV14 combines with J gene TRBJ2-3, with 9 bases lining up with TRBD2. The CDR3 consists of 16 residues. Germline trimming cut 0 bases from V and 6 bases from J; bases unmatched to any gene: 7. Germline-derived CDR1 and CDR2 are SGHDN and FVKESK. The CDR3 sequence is CASSQDRLAGWDTQYF. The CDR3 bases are TGTGCCAGCAGCCAAGACCGGCTAGCGGGGTGGGATACGCAGTATTTT.

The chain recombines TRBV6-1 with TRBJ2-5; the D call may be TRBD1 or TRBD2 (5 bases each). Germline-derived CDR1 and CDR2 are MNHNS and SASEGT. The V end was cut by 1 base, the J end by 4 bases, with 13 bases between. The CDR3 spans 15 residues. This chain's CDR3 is CASSEEVTGGETQYF. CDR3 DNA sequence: TGTGCCAGCAGTGAAGAGGTTACTGGGGGAGAGACCCAGTACTTC.

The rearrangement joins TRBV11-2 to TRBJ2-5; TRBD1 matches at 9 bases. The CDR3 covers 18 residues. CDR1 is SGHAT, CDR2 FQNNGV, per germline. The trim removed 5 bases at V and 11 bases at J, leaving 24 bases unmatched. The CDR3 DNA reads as TGTGCCAGCAGCATCGAAAGAAATTTAGGGGGGACAGGGCTTTCTCAGTACTTC. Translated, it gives CASSIERNLGGTGLSQYF.

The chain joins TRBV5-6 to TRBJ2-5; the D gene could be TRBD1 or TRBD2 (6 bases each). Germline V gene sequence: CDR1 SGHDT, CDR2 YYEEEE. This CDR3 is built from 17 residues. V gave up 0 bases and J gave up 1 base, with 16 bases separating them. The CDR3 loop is CASSLALGGPTQETQYF. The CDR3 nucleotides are TGTGCCAGCAGCTTGGCCTTGGGGGGCCCAACCCAAGAGACCCAGTACTTC.

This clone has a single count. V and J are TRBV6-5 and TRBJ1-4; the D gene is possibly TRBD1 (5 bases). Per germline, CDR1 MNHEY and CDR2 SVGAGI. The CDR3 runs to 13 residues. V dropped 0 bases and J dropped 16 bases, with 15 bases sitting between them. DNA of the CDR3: TGTGCCAGCAGTTACTCCCTCGGGGCAGAGACGTTTTTT. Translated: CASSYSLGAETFF.

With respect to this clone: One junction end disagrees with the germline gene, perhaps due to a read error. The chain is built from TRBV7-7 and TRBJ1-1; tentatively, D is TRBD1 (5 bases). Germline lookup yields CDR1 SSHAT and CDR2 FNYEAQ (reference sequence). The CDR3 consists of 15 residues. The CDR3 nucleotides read TGTGCTAGCAGCCCTCTAATAGGGGTGGACACTGAAGCTTTCTTT. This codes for CASSPLIGVDTEAFF.

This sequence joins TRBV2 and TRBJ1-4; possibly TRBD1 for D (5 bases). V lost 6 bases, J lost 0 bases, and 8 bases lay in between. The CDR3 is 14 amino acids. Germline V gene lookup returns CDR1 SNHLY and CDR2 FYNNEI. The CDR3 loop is CASRVQATNEKLFF. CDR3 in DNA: TGTGCCAGCAGGGTACAGGCAACTAATGAAAAACTGTTTTTT. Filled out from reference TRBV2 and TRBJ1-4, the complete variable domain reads EPEVTQTPSHQVTQMGQEVILRCVPISNHLYFYWYRQILGQKVEFLVSFYNNEISEKSEIFDDQFSVERPDGSNFTLKIRSTKLEDSAMYFCASRVQATNEKLFFGSGTQLSVL.

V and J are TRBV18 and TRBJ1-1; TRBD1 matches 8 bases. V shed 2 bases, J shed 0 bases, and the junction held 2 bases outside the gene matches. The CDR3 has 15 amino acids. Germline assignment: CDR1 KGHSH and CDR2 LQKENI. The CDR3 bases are TGTGCCAGCTCACCAACAGGGGGAATGAACACTGAAGCTTTCTTT. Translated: CASSPTGGMNTEAFF.